A selection of T cell receptor beta chains follows, all from one sample in a study of T cells in Graves' hyperthyroidism and ophthalmopathy. TCRdb fed the multiplex PCR reads into MiXCR, producing one record per CDR3 protein. In the table there are some 510,000 distinct CDR3 sequences, less than 25% of which are singletons. Specimen: blood. The receptors stem from a man in his late teens or twenties with Graves' hyperthyroidism. CDR3s include the opening cysteine and the closing phenylalanine or tryptophan.

V gene | CDR3 protein
TRBV19 | CATEWTGNSYGYTF
TRBV9 | CASSVAMGQETQYF
TRBV6-1 | CASSEEGARETQYF
TRBV20-1 | CSASTLGGPKLGYTF
TRBV12-3/TRBV12-4 | CASSLSGDSTRNTIYF
TRBV6-1 | CASSEALIYEQYF
TRBV11-2 | CASSLDAGLETQYF
TRBV6-1 | CAMGGRPGNTIYF
TRBV30 | CAWRQGGLGYTF
TRBV12-3/TRBV12-4 | CASRPQGSGTQYF
TRBV4-1 | CASSQGWALPQHF
TRBV5-1 | CASSPLAAVYGYTF
TRBV6-1 | CASIDPSGRYQETQYF
TRBV28 | CASTSGSAYEQYF
TRBV6-5 | CASSYSGDRVNTEAFF
TRBV19 | CASSAGQGFGELFF
TRBV12-3/TRBV12-4 | CASSLAVLPRETQYF
TRBV6-1 | CASSEALASMSNSPLHF
TRBV6-2/TRBV6-3 | CASSLRRAREQYF
TRBV25-1 | CASSEWGFPAF
TRBV12-3/TRBV12-4 | CASSMTTSYEQYF
TRBV5-1 | CASSFSPGQGEQYF
TRBV4-2 | CASSQVDRDNSPLHF
TRBV11-2 | CASSLPQGAYEQYF
TRBV28 | CASSLLGIIQPQHF
TRBV27 | CASREQRAPYNSPLHF
TRBV20-1 | CSARDTSSYNSPLHF
TRBV6-1 | CASRRDPGTEAFF
TRBV11-2 | CASSSGQGAWTFYGYTF
TRBV7-8 | CASSLLGQLYGYTF
TRBV11-2 | CASSLGRGGQETQYF
TRBV28 | CASRWGGNGNQPQHF
TRBV27 | CASSRIGTGYGGYTF
TRBV25-1 | CASSEGGKNTGELFF
TRBV2 | CASSDIARETQYF
TRBV6-1 | CASRRLAGGGNIQYF
TRBV28 | CASRLLGYEQYF
TRBV6-1 | CASSGTGAGAEAFF
TRBV6-1 | CAHRAENTEAFF
TRBV30 | CAWSVGAGDEQYF
TRBV30 | CACKNDGYTF
TRBV11-2 | CASSSIKRGGDYEQYF
TRBV12-3/TRBV12-4 | CASSIREGRYGYTF
TRBV2 | CASSWDIPYSNQPQHF
TRBV28 | CASSLPLGAAETQYF
TRBV20-1 | CSAIPRIANYGYTF
TRBV30 | CAWNGGQVGSYEQYF
TRBV13 | CASSYVINYGYTF
TRBV19 | CASSIEAGISYVEQYF